Shown below are 2 T cell receptor beta chains from a single sample sequenced in a study of OX40 agonist ivuxolimab in advanced cancers. Assay used: immunoSEQ multiplex PCR; TCRdb lists only in-frame clones, some missing. The repertoire holds about 56,000 clones, with approximately 91% as singletons. The sequencing here drew on CD4+ or CD8+ T cells sorted from blood, taken in a trial of the OX40 agonist ivuxolimab. These receptors were taken from an adult with an advanced solid tumor such as melanoma, head and neck, liver or kidney cancer.

The chain couples TRBV6-5 to TRBJ1-2; D gene uncertain. This CDR3 spans 12 amino acids. Germline V gene sequence: CDR1 MNHEY, CDR2 SVGAGI. Trimming took off 0 bases at V and 6 bases at J, with 5 bases between the two ends. CDR3 loop: CASSYSDNGYTF. CDR3 nucleotide sequence: TGTGCCAGCAGTTACTCCGACAATGGCTACACCTTC.

The CDR3 sequence: CASSQGRGHSEQYF. CDR3 bases: TGTGCCAGCTCACAGGGACGGGGACACAGTGAGCAGTACTTC. The chain employs TRBV18 and TRBJ2-7; a possible D gene is TRBD1 (6 bases). CDR3 length: 14 amino acids. Germline loops: CDR1 KGHSH, CDR2 LQKENI. Trimming took off 4 bases at V and 7 bases at J, with 17 bases between the two ends.